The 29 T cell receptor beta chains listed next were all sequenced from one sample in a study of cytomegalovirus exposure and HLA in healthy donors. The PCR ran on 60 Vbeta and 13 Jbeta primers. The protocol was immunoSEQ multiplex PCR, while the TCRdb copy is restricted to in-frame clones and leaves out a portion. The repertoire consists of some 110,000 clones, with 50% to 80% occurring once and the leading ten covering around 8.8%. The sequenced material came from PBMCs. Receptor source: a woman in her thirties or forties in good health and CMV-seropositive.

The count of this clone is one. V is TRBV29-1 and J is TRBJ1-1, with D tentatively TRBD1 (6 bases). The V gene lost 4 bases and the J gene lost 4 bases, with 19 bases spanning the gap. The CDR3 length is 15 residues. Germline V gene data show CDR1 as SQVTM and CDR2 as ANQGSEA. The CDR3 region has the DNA TGCAGCGTTGGCCCGGGGGGGGCAGCGGGCACTGAAGCTTTCTTT. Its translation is CSVGPGGAAGTEAFF.

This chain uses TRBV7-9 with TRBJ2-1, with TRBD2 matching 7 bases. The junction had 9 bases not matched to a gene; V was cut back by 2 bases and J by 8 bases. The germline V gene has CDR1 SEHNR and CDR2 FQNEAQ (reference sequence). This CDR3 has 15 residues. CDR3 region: CASSLTGGAAYEQFF. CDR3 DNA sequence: TGTGCCAGCAGCTTAACGGGGGGTGCGGCCTATGAGCAGTTCTTC.

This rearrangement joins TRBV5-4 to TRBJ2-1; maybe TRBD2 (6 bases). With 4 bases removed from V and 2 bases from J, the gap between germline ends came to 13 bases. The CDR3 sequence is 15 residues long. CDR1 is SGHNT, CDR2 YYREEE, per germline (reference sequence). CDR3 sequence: CASSLGWEAYNEQFF. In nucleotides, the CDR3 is TGTGCCAGCAGCCTAGGGTGGGAGGCCTACAATGAGCAGTTCTTC.

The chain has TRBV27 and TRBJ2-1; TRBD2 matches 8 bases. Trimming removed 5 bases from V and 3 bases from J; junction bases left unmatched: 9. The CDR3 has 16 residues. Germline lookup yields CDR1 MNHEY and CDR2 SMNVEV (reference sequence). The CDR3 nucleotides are TGTGCCAGCAGTGCGTTAGCGGGATCTAACTACAATGAGCAGTTCTTC. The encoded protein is CASSALAGSNYNEQFF.

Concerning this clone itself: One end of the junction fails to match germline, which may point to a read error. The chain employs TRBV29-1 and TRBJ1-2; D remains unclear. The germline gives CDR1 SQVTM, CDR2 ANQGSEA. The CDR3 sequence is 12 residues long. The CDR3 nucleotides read TGCAGCGCTGAACGACTTAGCCATGGCTACACCTTC. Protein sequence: CSAERLSHGYTF.

DNA of the CDR3: TGTGCCAGCAGGGTACAGGCTGAAGCTTTCTTT. It yields the protein CASRVQAEAFF. The chain joins TRBV6-1 to TRBJ1-1; tentatively, D is TRBD1 (5 bases). Germline-derived CDR1 and CDR2 are MNHNS and SASEGT. Trimming pared 6 bases from V and 6 bases from J, leaving 8 bases between. CDR3 length: 11 amino acids.

The DNA of the CDR3 is TGTGCCAGCAGCTTATCGGGGACAGGGGCCCCCGAAGCTTTCTTT. Encoded protein: CASSLSGTGAPEAFF. The chain recombines TRBV7-6 with TRBJ1-1; 10 bases fit TRBD1. From germline, CDR1 is SGHVS and CDR2 FNYEAQ. The CDR3 extends over 15 amino acids. The ends lost 2 bases at V and 8 bases at J; junction bases unmatched: 8.

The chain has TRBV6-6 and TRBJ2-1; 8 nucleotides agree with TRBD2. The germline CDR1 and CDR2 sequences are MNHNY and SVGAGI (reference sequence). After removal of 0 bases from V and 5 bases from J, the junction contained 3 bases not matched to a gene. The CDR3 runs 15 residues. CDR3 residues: CASSYSTSVNNEQFF. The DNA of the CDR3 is TGTGCCAGCAGTTACTCGACTAGCGTTAACAATGAGCAGTTCTTC.

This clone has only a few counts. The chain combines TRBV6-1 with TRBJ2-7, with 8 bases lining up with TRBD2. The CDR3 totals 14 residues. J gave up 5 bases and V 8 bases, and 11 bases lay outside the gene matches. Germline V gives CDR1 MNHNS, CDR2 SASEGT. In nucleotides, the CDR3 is TGTGCCAGCCCGACTAGCGCGGGGGCCCACGAGCAGTACTTC. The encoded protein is CASPTSAGAHEQYF.

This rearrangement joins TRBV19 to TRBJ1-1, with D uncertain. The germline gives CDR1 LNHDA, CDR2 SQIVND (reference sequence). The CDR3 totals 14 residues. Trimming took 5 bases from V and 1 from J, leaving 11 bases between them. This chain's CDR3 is CASSPSRRNTEAFF. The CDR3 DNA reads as TGTGCCAGTAGTCCCTCCCGTCGGAACACTGAAGCTTTCTTT.

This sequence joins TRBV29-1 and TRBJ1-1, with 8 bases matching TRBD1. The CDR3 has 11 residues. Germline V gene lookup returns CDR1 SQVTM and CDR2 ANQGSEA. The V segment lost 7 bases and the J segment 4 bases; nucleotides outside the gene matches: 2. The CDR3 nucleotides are TGCAGCGGTGACAGGGGCACTGAAGCTTTCTTT. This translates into CSGDRGTEAFF. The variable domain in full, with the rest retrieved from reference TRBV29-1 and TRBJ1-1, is SAVISQKPSRDICQRGTSLTIQCQVDSQVTMMFWYRQQPGQSLTLIATANQGSEATYESGFVIDKFPISRPNLTFSTLTVSNMSPEDSSIYLCSGDRGTEAFFGQGTRLTVV.

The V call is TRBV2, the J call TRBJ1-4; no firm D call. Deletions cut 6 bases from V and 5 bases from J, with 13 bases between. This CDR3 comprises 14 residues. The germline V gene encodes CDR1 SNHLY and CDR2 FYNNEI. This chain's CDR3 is CASRLAGRNEKLFF. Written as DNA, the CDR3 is TGTGCCAGCAGATTGGCAGGCCGGAATGAAAAACTGTTTTTT.

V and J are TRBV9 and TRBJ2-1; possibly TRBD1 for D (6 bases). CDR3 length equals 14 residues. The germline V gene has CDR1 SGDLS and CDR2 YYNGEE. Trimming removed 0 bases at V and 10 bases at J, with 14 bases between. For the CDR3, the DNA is TGTGCCAGCAGCGTAGAAACAGGGATGGGGGAGCAGTTCTTC. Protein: CASSVETGMGEQFF.

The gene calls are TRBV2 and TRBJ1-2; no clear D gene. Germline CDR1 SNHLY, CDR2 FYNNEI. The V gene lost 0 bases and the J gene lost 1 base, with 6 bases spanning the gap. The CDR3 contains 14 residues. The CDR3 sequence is CASSEAGGNYGYTF. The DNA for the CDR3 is TGTGCCAGCAGTGAAGCCGGAGGTAACTATGGCTACACCTTC.

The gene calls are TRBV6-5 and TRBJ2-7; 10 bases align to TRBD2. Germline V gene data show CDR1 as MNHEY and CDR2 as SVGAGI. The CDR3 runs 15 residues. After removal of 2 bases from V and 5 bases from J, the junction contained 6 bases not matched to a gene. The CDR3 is CASSYRLAGAHEQYF. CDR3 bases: TGTGCCAGCAGTTACAGGCTAGCGGGGGCCCACGAGCAGTACTTC.

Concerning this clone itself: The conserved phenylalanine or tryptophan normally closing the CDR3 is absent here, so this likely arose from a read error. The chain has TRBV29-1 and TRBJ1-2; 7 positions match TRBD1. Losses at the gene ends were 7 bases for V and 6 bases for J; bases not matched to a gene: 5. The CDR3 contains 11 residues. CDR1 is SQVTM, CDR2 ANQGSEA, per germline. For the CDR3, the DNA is TGCAGCGCCAAGCAGGGGGATGGCTACACCCTC. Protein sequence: CSAKQGDGYTL.

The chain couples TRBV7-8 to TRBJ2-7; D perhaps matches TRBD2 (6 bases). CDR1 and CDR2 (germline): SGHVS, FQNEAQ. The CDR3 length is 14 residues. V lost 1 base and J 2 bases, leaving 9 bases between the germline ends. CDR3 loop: CASSLVEGTYEQYF. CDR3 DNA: TGTGCCAGCAGCTTAGTGGAGGGAACCTACGAGCAGTACTTC.

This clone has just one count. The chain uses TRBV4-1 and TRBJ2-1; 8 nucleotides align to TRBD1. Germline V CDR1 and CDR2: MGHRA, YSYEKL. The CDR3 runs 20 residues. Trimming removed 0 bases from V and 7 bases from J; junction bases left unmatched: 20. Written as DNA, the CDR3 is TGCGCCAGCAGCCAAGACTTCTTAGGCCAGGACAGGGAAAATAGGAATGAGCAGTTCTTC. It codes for CASSQDFLGQDRENRNEQFF.

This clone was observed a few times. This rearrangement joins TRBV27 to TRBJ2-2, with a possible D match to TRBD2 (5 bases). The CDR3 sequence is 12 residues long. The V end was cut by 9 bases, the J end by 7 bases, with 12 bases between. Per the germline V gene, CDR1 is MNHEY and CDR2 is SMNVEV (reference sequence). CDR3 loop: CASTRMGGELFF. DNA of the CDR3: TGTGCCAGTACTAGGATGGGCGGGGAGCTGTTTTTT.

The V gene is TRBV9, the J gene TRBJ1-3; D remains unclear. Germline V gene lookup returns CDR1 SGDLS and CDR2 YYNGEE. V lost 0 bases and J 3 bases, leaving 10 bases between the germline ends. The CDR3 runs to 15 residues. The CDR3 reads CASSVASQSGNTIYF. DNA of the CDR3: TGTGCCAGCAGCGTAGCTAGTCAGAGTGGAAACACCATATATTTT. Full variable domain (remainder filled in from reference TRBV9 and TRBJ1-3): DSGVTQTPKHLITATGQRVTLRCSPRSGDLSVYWYQQSLDQGLQFLIQYYNGEERAKGNILERFSAQQFPDLHSELNLSSLELGDSALYFCASSVASQSGNTIYFGEGSWLTVV.

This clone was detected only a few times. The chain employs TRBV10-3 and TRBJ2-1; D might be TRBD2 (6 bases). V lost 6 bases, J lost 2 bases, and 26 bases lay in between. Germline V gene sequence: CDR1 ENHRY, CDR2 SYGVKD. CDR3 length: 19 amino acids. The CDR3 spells CAIRTKPEVSRETYNEQFF. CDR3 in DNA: TGTGCCATCAGGACTAAACCGGAAGTGTCCCGGGAGACCTACAATGAGCAGTTCTTC.

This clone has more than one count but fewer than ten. Here the CDR3 reads CASSFGPPGDSPLHF. In DNA form, the CDR3 reads TGTGCCAGCAGCTTTGGACCGCCGGGGGATTCACCCCTCCACTTT. The chain links TRBV9 to TRBJ1-6; possibly TRBD1 for D (5 bases). Looked up from germline, CDR1 is SGDLS and CDR2 is YYNGEE. The CDR3 loop spans 15 amino acids. Trimming took off 4 bases at V and 8 bases at J, with 16 bases between the two ends. The entire variable domain, with the rest obtained from reference TRBV9 and TRBJ1-6, is as follows: DSGVTQTPKHLITATGQRVTLRCSPRSGDLSVYWYQQSLDQGLQFLIQYYNGEERAKGNILERFSAQQFPDLHSELNLSSLELGDSALYFCASSFGPPGDSPLHFGNGTRLTVT.

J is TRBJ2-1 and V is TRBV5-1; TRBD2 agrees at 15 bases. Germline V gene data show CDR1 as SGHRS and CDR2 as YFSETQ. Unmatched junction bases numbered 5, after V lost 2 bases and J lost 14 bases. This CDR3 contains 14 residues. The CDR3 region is CASSLPGLAGGKFF. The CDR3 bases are TGCGCCAGCAGCTTACCGGGACTAGCGGGAGGAAAGTTCTTC.

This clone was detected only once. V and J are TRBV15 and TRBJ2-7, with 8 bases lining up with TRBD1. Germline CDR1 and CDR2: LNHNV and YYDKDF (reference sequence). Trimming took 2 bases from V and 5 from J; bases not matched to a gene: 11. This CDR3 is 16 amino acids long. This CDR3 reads CATSRTYGQGADEQYF. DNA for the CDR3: TGTGCCACCAGCAGAACTTACGGCCAGGGGGCCGACGAGCAGTACTTC.

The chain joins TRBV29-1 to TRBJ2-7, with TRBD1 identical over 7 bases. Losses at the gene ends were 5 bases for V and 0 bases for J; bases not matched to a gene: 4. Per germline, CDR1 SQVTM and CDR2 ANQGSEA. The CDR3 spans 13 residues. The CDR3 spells CSVSRDSSYEQYF. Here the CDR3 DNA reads TGCAGCGTTAGTCGGGACAGCTCCTACGAGCAGTACTTC.

The DNA for the CDR3 is TGCGCCAGCAGCTTGGTTCTCGGTATGAACACTGAAGCTTTCTTT. This encodes CASSLVLGMNTEAFF. The chain has TRBV5-1 and TRBJ1-1; unclear D gene. The CDR3 sequence is 15 residues long. Germline lookup yields CDR1 SGHRS and CDR2 YFSETQ. Trimming took 0 bases from V and 0 from J, leaving 9 bases between them.

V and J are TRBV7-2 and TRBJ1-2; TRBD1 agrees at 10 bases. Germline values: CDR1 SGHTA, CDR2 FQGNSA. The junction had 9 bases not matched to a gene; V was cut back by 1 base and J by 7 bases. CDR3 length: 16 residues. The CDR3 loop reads CASSLEGTGAFGGYTF. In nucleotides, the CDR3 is TGTGCCAGCAGCTTAGAAGGGACAGGGGCGTTTGGTGGCTACACCTTC. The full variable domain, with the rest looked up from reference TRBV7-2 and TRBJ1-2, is GAGVSQSPSNKVTEKGKDVELRCDPISGHTALYWYRQSLGQGLEFLIYFQGNSAPDKSGLPSDRFSAERTGGSVSTLTIQRTQQEDSAVYLCASSLEGTGAFGGYTFGSGTRLTVV.

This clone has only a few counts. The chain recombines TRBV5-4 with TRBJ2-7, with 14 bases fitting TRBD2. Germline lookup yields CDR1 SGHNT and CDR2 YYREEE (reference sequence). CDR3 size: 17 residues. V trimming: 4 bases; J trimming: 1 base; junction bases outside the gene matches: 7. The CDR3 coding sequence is TGTGCCAGCAGCATGGGACTAGCGGGGGCCTTTTCCTACGAGCAGTACTTC. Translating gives CASSMGLAGAFSYEQYF.

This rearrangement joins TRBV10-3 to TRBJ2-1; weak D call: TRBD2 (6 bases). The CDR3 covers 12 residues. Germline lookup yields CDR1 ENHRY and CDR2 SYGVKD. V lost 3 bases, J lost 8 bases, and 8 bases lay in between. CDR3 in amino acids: CAISDGEDEQFF. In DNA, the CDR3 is TGTGCCATCAGTGACGGGGAGGATGAGCAGTTCTTC.